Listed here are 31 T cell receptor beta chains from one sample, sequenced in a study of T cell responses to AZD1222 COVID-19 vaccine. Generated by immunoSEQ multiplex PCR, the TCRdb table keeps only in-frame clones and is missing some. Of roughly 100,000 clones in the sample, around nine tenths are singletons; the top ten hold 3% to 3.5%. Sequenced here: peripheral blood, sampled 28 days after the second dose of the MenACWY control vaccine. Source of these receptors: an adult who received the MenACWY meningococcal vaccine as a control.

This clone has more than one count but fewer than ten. The CDR3 is CASSSLLNSPLHF. The CDR3, as DNA: TGTGCCAGCAGTAGCCTCCTCAATTCACCCCTCCACTTT. This rearrangement joins TRBV12-3 or TRBV12-4 to TRBJ1-6; D unclear. This CDR3 comprises 13 residues. V lost 5 bases and J 7 bases, leaving 9 bases between the germline ends.

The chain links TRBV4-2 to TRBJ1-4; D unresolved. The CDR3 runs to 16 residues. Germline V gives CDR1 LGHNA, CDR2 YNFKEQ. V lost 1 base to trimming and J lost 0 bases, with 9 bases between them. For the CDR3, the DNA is TGTGCCAGCAGCCAAGGCGGGCCTCCAACTAATGAAAAACTGTTTTTT. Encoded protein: CASSQGGPPTNEKLFF.

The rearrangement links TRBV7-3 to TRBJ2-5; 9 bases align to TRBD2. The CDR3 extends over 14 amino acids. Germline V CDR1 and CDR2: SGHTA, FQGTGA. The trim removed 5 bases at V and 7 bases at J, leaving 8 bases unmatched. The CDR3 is CASSAGTSRGTQYF. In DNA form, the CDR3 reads TGTGCCAGCAGCGCCGGGACTAGCCGTGGGACCCAGTACTTC. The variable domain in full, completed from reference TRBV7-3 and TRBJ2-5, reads GAGVSQTPSNKVTEKGKYVELRCDPISGHTALYWYRQSLGQGPEFLIYFQGTGAADDSGLPNDRFFAVRPEGSVSTLKIQRTERGDSAVYLCASSAGTSRGTQYFGPGTRLLVL.

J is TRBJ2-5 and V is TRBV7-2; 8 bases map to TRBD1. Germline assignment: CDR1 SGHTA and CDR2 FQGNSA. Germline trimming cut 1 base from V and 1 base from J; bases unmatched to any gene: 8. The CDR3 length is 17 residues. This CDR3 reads CASSLVGQGASQETQYF. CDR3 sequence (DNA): TGTGCCAGCAGCTTAGTGGGTCAGGGGGCGAGCCAAGAGACCCAGTACTTC.

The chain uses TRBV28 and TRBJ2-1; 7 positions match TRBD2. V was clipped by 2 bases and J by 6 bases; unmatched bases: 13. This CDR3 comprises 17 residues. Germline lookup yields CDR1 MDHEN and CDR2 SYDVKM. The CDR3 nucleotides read TGTGCCAGCAGTTTAAATCTGGGACTATCGGACCGCAATGAGCAGTTCTTC. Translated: CASSLNLGLSDRNEQFF.

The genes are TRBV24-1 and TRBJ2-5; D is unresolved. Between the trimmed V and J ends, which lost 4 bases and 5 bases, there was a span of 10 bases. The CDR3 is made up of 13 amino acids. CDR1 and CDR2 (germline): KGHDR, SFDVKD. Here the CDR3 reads CATSDPPYETQYF. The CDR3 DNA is TGTGCCACCAGTGACCCTCCATACGAGACCCAGTACTTC.

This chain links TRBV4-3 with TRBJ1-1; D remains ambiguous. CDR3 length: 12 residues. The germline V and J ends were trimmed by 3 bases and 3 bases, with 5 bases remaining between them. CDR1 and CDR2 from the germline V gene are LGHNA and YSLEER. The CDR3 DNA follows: TGCGCCAGCAGCCATGGAGACACTGAAGCTTTCTTT. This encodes CASSHGDTEAFF.

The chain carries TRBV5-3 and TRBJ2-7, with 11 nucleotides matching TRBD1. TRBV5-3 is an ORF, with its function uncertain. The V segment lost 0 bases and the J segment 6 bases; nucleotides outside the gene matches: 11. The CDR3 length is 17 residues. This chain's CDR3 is CARSLEGWDRGSIEQYF. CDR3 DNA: TGTGCCAGAAGCTTGGAAGGCTGGGACAGGGGGTCAATCGAGCAGTACTTC.

CDR3 DNA sequence: TGTGCCAGCAGTTACTCCCGCCGGACCGGGGAGCTGTTTTTT. The encoded protein is CASSYSRRTGELFF. The chain joins TRBV6-5 to TRBJ2-2; the D is unclear. The germline gives CDR1 MNHEY, CDR2 SVGAGI. CDR3 length equals 14 residues. V lost 0 bases and J lost 5, with 7 bases in between.

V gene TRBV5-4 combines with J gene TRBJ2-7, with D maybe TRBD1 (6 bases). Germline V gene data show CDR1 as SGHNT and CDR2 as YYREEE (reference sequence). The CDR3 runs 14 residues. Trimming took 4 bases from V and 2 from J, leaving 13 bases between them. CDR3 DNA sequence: TGTGCCAGCAGCCCCCTGGACAGCCCCTACGAGCAGTACTTC. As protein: CASSPLDSPYEQYF.

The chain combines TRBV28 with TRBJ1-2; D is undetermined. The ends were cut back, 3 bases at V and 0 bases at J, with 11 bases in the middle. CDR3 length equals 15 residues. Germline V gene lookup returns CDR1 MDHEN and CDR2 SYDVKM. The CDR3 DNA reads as TGTGCCAGCAGTTTTGTCGGCAGTTCTAACTATGGCTACACCTTC. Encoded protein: CASSFVGSSNYGYTF.

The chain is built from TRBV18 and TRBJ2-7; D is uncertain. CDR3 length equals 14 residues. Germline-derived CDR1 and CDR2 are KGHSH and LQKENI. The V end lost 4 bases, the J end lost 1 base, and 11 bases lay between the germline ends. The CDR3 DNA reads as TGTGCCAGCTCACTGGGTTCCAATTCCTACGAGCAGTACTTC. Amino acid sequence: CASSLGSNSYEQYF.

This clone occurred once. The CDR3 protein is CASSLVRSDTQYF. As DNA, the CDR3 is TGTGCCAGCTCACTGGTTCGATCAGATACGCAGTATTTT. The V call is TRBV18, the J call TRBJ2-3, with D unclear. Trimming pared 4 bases from V and 4 bases from J, leaving 9 bases between. The germline V gene encodes CDR1 KGHSH and CDR2 LQKENI. This CDR3 is 13 amino acids long.

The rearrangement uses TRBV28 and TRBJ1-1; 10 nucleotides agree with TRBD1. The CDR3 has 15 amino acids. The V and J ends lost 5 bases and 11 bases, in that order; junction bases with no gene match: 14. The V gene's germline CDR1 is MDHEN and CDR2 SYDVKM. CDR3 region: CASSNGGTGARWAFF. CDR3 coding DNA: TGTGCCAGCAGTAATGGGGGGACAGGGGCTAGATGGGCTTTCTTT. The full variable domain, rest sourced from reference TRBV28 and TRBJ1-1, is DVKVTQSSRYLVKRTGEKVFLECVQDMDHENMFWYRQDPGLGLRLIYFSYDVKMKEKGDIPEGYSVSREKKERFSLILESASTNQTSMYLCASSNGGTGARWAFFGQGTRLTVV.

CDR3 in amino acids: CASTMGAYEQYF. CDR3 bases: TGTGCCAGCACCATGGGAGCCTACGAGCAGTACTTC. The chain combines TRBV2 with TRBJ2-7, with D possibly TRBD2 on 5 matching bases. Between the trimmed V and J ends, which lost 7 bases and 2 bases, there was a span of 9 bases. This CDR3 region has 12 residues. The germline V gene has CDR1 SNHLY and CDR2 FYNNEI.

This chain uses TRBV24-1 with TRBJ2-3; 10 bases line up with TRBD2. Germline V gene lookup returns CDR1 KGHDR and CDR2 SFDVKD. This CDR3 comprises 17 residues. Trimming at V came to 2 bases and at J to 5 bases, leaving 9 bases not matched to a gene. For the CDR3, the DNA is TGTGCCACCAGTGATTCCGAGCGGGGGGGCCGATTAGATACGCAGTATTTT. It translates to CATSDSERGGRLDTQYF.

The CDR3 coding sequence is TGTGCCAGCGGGACAGGGGGGGACGAGCAGTACTTC. This encodes CASGTGGDEQYF. The chain links TRBV10-3 to TRBJ2-7, with 11 bases identical to TRBD1. V was clipped by 10 bases and J by 5 bases; unmatched bases: 4. Germline assignment: CDR1 ENHRY and CDR2 SYGVKD. This CDR3 has 12 residues.

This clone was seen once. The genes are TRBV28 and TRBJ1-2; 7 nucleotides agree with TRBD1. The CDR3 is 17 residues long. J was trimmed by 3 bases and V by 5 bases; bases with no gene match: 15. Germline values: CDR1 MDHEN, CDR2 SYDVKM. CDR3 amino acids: CASSPTGFLTGDYGYTF. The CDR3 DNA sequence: TGTGCCAGCAGTCCGACAGGGTTTCTTACAGGGGACTATGGCTACACCTTC.

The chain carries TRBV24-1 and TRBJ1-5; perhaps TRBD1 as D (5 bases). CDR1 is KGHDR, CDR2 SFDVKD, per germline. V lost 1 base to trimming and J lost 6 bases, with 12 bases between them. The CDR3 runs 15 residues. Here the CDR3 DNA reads TGTGCCACCAGTGATTTAACGCAGGGCGCTCAGCCCCAGCATTTT. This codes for CATSDLTQGAQPQHF.

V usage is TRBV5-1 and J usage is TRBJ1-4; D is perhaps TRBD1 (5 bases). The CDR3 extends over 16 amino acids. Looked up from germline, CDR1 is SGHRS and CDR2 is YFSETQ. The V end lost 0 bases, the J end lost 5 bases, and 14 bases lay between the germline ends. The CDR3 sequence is CASSLAGSRGNEKLFF. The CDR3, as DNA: TGCGCCAGCAGCTTGGCCGGGAGCCGGGGGAATGAAAAACTGTTTTTT.

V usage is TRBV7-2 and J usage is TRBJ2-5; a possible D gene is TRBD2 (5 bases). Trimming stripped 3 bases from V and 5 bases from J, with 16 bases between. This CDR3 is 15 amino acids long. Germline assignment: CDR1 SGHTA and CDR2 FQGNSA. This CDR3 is CASSLTNTGGETQYF. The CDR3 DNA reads TGTGCCAGCAGCTTGACTAACACCGGTGGGGAGACCCAGTACTTC.

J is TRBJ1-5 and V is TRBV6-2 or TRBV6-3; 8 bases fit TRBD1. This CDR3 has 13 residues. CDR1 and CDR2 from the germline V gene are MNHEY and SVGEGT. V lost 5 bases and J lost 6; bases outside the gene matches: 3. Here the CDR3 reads CASSQGARQPQHF. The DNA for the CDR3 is TGTGCCAGCAGTCAGGGGGCCCGTCAGCCCCAGCATTTT.

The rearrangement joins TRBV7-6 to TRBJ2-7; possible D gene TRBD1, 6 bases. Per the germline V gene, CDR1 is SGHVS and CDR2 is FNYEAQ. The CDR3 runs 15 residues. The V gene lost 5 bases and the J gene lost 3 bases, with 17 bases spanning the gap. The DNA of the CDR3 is TGTGCCAGCAGCACCAGTACAGGGTCGGGCTACGAGCAGTACTTC. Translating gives CASSTSTGSGYEQYF.

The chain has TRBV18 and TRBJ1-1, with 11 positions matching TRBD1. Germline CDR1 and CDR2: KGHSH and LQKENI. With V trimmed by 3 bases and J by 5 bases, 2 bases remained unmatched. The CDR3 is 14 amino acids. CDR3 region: CASSPDRGQTEAFF. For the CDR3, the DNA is TGTGCCAGCTCACCGGACAGGGGGCAGACTGAAGCTTTCTTT.

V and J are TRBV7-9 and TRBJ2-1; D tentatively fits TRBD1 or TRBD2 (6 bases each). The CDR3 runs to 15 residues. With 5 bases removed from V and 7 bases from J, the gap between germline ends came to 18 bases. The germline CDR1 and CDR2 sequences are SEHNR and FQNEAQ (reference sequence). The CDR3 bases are TGTGCCAGCAGCCCCTATGTGGGGGGCCCTAATGAGCAGTTCTTC. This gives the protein CASSPYVGGPNEQFF.

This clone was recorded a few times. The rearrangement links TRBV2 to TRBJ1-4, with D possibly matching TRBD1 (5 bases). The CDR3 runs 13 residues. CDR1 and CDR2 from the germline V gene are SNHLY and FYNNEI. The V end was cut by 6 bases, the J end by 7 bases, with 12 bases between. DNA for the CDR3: TGTGCCAGCAGGGGGGTCTACGGTGAAAAACTGTTTTTT. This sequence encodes CASRGVYGEKLFF.

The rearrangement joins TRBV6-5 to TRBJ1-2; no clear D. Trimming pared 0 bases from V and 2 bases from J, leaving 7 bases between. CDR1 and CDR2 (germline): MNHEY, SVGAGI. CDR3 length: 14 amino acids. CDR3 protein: CASSYSGGNYGYTF. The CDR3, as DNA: TGTGCCAGCAGTTACTCGGGAGGGAACTATGGCTACACCTTC.

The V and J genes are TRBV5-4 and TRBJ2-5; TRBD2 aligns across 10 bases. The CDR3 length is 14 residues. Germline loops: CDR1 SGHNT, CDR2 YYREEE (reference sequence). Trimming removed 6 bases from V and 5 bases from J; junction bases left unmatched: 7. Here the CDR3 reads CASNEAGGPETQYF. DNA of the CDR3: TGTGCCAGCAATGAAGCGGGGGGGCCGGAGACCCAGTACTTC.

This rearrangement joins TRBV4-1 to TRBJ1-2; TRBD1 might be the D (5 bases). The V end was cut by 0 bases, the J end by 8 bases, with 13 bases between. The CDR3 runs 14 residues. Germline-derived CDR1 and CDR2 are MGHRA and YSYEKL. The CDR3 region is CASSQDRAGYGYTF. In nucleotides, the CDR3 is TGCGCCAGCAGCCAAGATCGGGCAGGGTACGGCTACACCTTC.

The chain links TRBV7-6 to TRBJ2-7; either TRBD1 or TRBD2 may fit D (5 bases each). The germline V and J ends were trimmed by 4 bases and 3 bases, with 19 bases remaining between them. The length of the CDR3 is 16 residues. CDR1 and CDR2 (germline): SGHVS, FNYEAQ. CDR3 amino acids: CASSSFSGRGNYEQYF. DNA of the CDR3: TGTGCCAGCAGCTCCTTCTCGGGAAGGGGAAACTACGAGCAGTACTTC.

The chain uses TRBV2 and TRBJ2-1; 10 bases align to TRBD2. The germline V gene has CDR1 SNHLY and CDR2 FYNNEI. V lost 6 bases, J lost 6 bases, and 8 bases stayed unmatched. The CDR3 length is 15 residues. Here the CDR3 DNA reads TGTGCCAGCAGGAAAACTAGCGGGGTAAGCAATGAGCAGTTCTTC. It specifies CASRKTSGVSNEQFF.